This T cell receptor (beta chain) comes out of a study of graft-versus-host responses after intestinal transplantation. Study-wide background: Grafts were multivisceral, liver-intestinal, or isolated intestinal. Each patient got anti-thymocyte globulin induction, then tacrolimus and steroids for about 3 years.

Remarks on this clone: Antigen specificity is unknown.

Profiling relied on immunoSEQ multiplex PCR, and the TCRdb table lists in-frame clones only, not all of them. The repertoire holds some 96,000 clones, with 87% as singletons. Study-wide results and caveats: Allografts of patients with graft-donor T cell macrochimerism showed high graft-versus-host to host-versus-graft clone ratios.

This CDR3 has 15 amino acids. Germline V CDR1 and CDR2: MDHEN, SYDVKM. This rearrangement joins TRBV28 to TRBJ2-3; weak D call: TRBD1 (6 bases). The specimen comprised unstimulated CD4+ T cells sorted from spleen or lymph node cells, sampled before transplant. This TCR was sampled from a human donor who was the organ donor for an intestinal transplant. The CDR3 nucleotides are TGTGTCACTACCCTGCCCGGGACAAGGGGAGATACGCAGTATTTT. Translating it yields CVTTLPGTRGDTQYF.